These 24 T cell receptor beta chains were all obtained from the same sample, sequenced in a study of blood T cell repertoires in COVID-19. TCRdb's table, derived via immunoSEQ multiplex PCR, lists solely in-frame clones and lacks some. The top ten hold 15% to 19% of the sample, which has 250,000 to 350,000 clones, 80% to 85% seen once. Sequenced sample: peripheral blood. The receptors derive from a person aged 65 to 79 with COVID-19, enrolled during active disease.

The J gene is TRBJ2-7, the V gene TRBV5-4, with 7 bases matching TRBD2. V lost 4 bases, J lost 6 bases, and 13 bases stayed unmatched. This CDR3 is 15 amino acids long. Germline values: CDR1 SGHNT, CDR2 YYREEE (reference sequence). This CDR3 reads CASSPSLPGGSEQYF. Written as DNA, the CDR3 is TGTGCCAGCAGCCCCTCGCTTCCGGGGGGATCCGAGCAGTACTTC.

In its sample, this clone was seen once. This chain uses TRBV7-9 with TRBJ2-3; 12 nucleotides agree with TRBD2. V was pared by 5 bases and J by 3 bases, with 6 bases of the junction left unmatched. Germline V gene lookup returns CDR1 SEHNR and CDR2 FQNEAQ (reference sequence). The CDR3 runs 16 residues. Here the CDR3 DNA reads TGTGCCAGCAGCCGTCTAGCGGGGGGGCAGACAGATACGCAGTATTTT. Translation gives CASSRLAGGQTDTQYF.

The chain has TRBV20-1 and TRBJ2-1, with D uncertain. Trimming stripped 6 bases from V and 9 bases from J, with 12 bases between. Germline CDR1 and CDR2: DFQATT and SNEGSKA (reference sequence). CDR3 size: 11 residues. CDR3 region: CSAIPLSEQFF. Here the CDR3 DNA reads TGCAGTGCCATCCCCCTGAGTGAGCAGTTCTTC.

The J gene is TRBJ2-3, the V gene TRBV19; 8 bases match TRBD2. Trimming at V came to 1 base and at J to 4 bases, leaving 7 bases not matched to a gene. The CDR3 extends over 16 amino acids. CDR1 LNHDA and CDR2 SQIVND come from the germline V gene (reference sequence). CDR3 sequence: CASSIGTTSVSDTQYF. The CDR3 coding sequence is TGTGCCAGTAGTATAGGGACGACTAGCGTTTCAGATACGCAGTATTTT.

This chain connects TRBV5-1 to TRBJ2-2; D remains ambiguous. Trimming cost V 7 bases and J 1 base, with 5 bases left between them. The CDR3 runs to 12 residues. Germline V gene sequence: CDR1 SGHRS, CDR2 YFSETQ. CDR3 sequence reads: CASGRNTGELFF. CDR3 nucleotides: TGCGCCAGCGGCAGGAACACCGGGGAGCTGTTTTTT.

This clone was observed a single time. The rearrangement uses TRBV5-4 and TRBJ1-2, with 10 bases that match TRBD1. Germline assignment: CDR1 SGHNT and CDR2 YYREEE (reference sequence). The junction had 8 bases not matched to a gene; V was cut back by 4 bases and J by 8 bases. The CDR3 totals 14 residues. The CDR3 DNA reads as TGTGCCAGCAGCCTTGACAGGGGGCACTCCGGCTACACCTTC. Translated: CASSLDRGHSGYTF.

V is TRBV7-8 and J is TRBJ1-3; possible D gene TRBD1, 5 bases. The CDR3 is 14 residues long. The ends were cut back, 0 bases at V and 4 bases at J, with 7 bases in the middle. CDR1 is SGHVS, CDR2 FQNEAQ, per germline. The CDR3 DNA reads TGTGCCAGCAGCTTAGCCAGGGCCGGAAACACCATATATTTT. Its protein product is CASSLARAGNTIYF. Full variable domain (rest looked up from reference TRBV7-8 and TRBJ1-3): GAGVSQSPRYKVAKRGQDVALRCDPISGHVSLFWYQQALGQGPEFLTYFQNEAQLDKSGLPSDRFFAERPEGSVSTLKIQRTQQEDSAVYLCASSLARAGNTIYFGEGSWLTVV.

This chain joins TRBV20-1 and TRBJ2-3, with 8 bases that match TRBD2. The CDR3 runs 14 residues. Germline-derived CDR1 and CDR2 are DFQATT and SNEGSKA (reference sequence). With 3 bases clipped from V and 4 bases from J, the junction kept 6 bases outside the gene matches. DNA of the CDR3: TGCAGTGCTAGTCCCGCGGGGGGAGCAGATACGCAGTATTTT. The encoded protein is CSASPAGGADTQYF.

The chain couples TRBV28 to TRBJ1-3; the D is unclear. Germline CDR1 and CDR2: MDHEN and SYDVKM. The ends were cut back, 2 bases at V and 0 bases at J, with 8 bases in the middle. The CDR3 contains 15 residues. The CDR3 DNA sequence: TGTGCCAGCAGTTTACCTAGTCCCTCTGGAAACACCATATATTTT. It encodes CASSLPSPSGNTIYF.

This clone was picked up a small number of times. J is TRBJ2-2 and V is TRBV6-5; 9 nucleotides match TRBD1. The CDR3 is 14 residues long. V lost 4 bases, J lost 7 bases, and 4 bases stayed unmatched. The germline V gene encodes CDR1 MNHEY and CDR2 SVGAGI. Here the CDR3 DNA reads TGTGCCAGCAGTTCGGGGACAGGGTTCGGGGAGCTGTTTTTT. This codes for CASSSGTGFGELFF.

The chain has TRBV6-2 or TRBV6-3 and TRBJ2-5; 8 bases fit TRBD2. Germline V gene lookup returns CDR1 MNHEY and CDR2 SVGEGT. J was trimmed by 9 bases and V by 5 bases; bases with no gene match: 14. There are 15 residues in the CDR3. In nucleotides, the CDR3 is TGTGCCAGCAGTCACCTGGCGGGGGGAGGTGGGGCCCAGTACTTC. Protein product: CASSHLAGGGGAQYF.

This clone was counted a single time. The J gene is TRBJ1-2, the V gene TRBV6-2 or TRBV6-3; possible D gene TRBD1, 5 bases. The germline V gene encodes CDR1 MNHEY and CDR2 SVGEGT. Trimming cost V 6 bases and J 4 bases, with 15 bases left between them. The length of the CDR3 is 14 residues. The CDR3 DNA is TGTGCCAGCAGCAGACCGGACACCGCCTATGGCTACACCTTC. Its translation is CASSRPDTAYGYTF.

CDR3 coding DNA: TGCGCCAGCAGCTTGGCCCGCGGCGCTTTACAGGGGTCTGAAGCTTTCTTT. It is translated as CASSLARGALQGSEAFF. V is TRBV5-1 and J is TRBJ1-1, with 7 bases fitting TRBD1. The CDR3 sequence is 17 residues long. After removal of 0 bases from V and 6 bases from J, the junction contained 14 bases not matched to a gene. CDR1 and CDR2 from the germline V gene are SGHRS and YFSETQ.

The rearrangement uses TRBV9 and TRBJ1-2; no definite D call. The V and J ends lost 0 bases and 3 bases respectively, with 12 bases between them. In germline, CDR1 is SGDLS, CDR2 YYNGEE. This CDR3 comprises 15 residues. CDR3 sequence (DNA): TGTGCCAGCAGCGTAGCGGGAGGGTCCGACTATGGCTACACCTTC. This gives the protein CASSVAGGSDYGYTF.

The chain carries TRBV7-3 and TRBJ1-2; perhaps TRBD1 as D (6 bases). In germline, CDR1 is SGHTA, CDR2 FQGTGA. Trimming removed 2 bases from V and 7 bases from J, with 11 bases in between. This CDR3 region has 13 residues. CDR3 nucleotides: TGTGCCAGCAGCTTACAGGCAGGGGTTGGCTACACCTTC. As protein: CASSLQAGVGYTF.

This clone showed up just once. The gene calls are TRBV28 and TRBJ1-5; TRBD1 aligns across 7 bases. V was clipped by 3 bases and J by 0 bases; unmatched bases: 20. CDR1 is MDHEN and CDR2 is SYDVKM in the germline V gene. This CDR3 is built from 21 residues. CDR3 sequence: CASSFQVAPGQTAYSNQPQHF. CDR3 bases: TGTGCCAGCAGTTTTCAGGTGGCCCCGGGACAGACCGCATATAGCAATCAGCCCCAGCATTTT.

V usage is TRBV10-3 and J usage is TRBJ2-5; 13 nucleotides match TRBD2. CDR3 length equals 17 residues. From germline, CDR1 is ENHRY and CDR2 SYGVKD. The J segment lost 1 base and the V segment lost 0 bases, leaving 2 bases of the junction unmatched. The DNA for the CDR3 is TGTGCCATCAGTGAGTCAACTAGCGGGGGGGGCCAAGAGACCCAGTACTTC. This gives the protein CAISESTSGGGQETQYF.

The chain couples TRBV5-4 to TRBJ2-5; no reliable D call. Between the trimmed V and J ends, which lost 4 bases and 0 bases, there was a span of 4 bases. There are 12 residues in the CDR3. Germline assignment: CDR1 SGHNT and CDR2 YYREEE (reference sequence). CDR3 coding DNA: TGTGCCAGCAGCGTAGACCAAGAGACCCAGTACTTC. Protein: CASSVDQETQYF.

This clone was seen more than once but under ten times. V usage is TRBV5-4 and J usage is TRBJ2-4, with TRBD2 as a possible D gene (6 bases). The V gene lost 4 bases and the J gene lost 12 bases, with 17 bases spanning the gap. Germline CDR1 is SGHNT and CDR2 is YYREEE (reference sequence). This CDR3 has 13 amino acids. Here the CDR3 reads CASSTPQTRSQYF. The CDR3 nucleotides read TGTGCCAGCAGCACACCACAGACTAGAAGTCAGTACTTC.

The chain employs TRBV9 and TRBJ2-1; D is undetermined. The CDR3 runs to 15 residues. V dropped 0 bases and J dropped 5 bases, with 12 bases sitting between them. The germline V gene has CDR1 SGDLS and CDR2 YYNGEE. CDR3 sequence: CASSVGAVLHNEQFF. For the CDR3, the DNA is TGTGCCAGCAGCGTAGGGGCAGTCCTCCACAATGAGCAGTTCTTC. Variable domain in full (rest from reference TRBV9 and TRBJ2-1): DSGVTQTPKHLITATGQRVTLRCSPRSGDLSVYWYQQSLDQGLQFLIQYYNGEERAKGNILERFSAQQFPDLHSELNLSSLELGDSALYFCASSVGAVLHNEQFFGPGTRLTVL.

V and J are TRBV3-1 (or the pseudogene TRBV3-2) and TRBJ1-4; no reliable D call. CDR1 is LGHDT, CDR2 YNNKEL, per germline (reference sequence). Trimming stripped 2 bases from V and 4 bases from J, with 11 bases between. The CDR3 length is 15 residues. CDR3 amino acids: CASSQRNYVNEKLFF. The CDR3, as DNA: TGTGCCAGCAGCCAACGTAACTACGTTAATGAAAAACTGTTTTTT.

This chain links TRBV9 with TRBJ2-1; weak D call: TRBD1 (5 bases). The V end was cut by 6 bases, the J end by 6 bases, with 13 bases between. The CDR3 is made up of 13 amino acids. Germline CDR1 is SGDLS and CDR2 is YYNGEE. The CDR3 region is CASTRSGINEQFF. CDR3 sequence (DNA): TGTGCCAGCACCCGGTCAGGGATCAATGAGCAGTTCTTC.

This chain connects TRBV3-1 (or the pseudogene TRBV3-2) to TRBJ1-6; 10 bases fit TRBD1. This CDR3 is built from 17 residues. Germline loops: CDR1 LGHDT, CDR2 YNNKEL (reference sequence). The V segment lost 2 bases and the J segment 8 bases; nucleotides outside the gene matches: 9. The CDR3 DNA reads as TGTGCCAGCAGCCAATTCCTGGGAGGGACAGGGGATTCACCCCTCCACTTT. Protein sequence: CASSQFLGGTGDSPLHF.

The chain recombines TRBV2 with TRBJ1-4; the D gene is possibly TRBD1 (6 bases). This CDR3 spans 15 amino acids. In germline, CDR1 is SNHLY, CDR2 FYNNEI. V lost 6 bases and J lost 0, with 11 bases in between. CDR3 residues: CASRPYRATNEKLFF. CDR3 bases: TGTGCCAGCAGGCCTTACAGGGCAACTAATGAAAAACTGTTTTTT.